This paragraph reports one TCR beta chain. Ten or more counts support this clonotype. No antigen is known for it. No base-level quality is on record; no much larger clone is a single base apart. This sample is drawn from a study of T-cell reconstitution after alpha-beta-depleted transplantation in children (dated by TCRdb to between 2015 and 2016). The study in broad terms: The study quantitatively tracked T-cell immune reconstitution after TCRalphabeta/CD19-depleted allogeneic hematopoietic cell transplantation in children using TCR repertoire profiling.

Library preparation used PCR. TCRdb lists the instrument as Illumina HiSeq 2500. TCR library preparation used molecular barcoding, with unique molecular identifiers applied to normalize quantification of the TCRbeta repertoire. TCRdb reanalyzed the raw reads on its own, using fastp at Q25 for trimming and MiXCR for clone calling, and kept in-frame beta chains. Merged by CDR3 protein, the rows form single entries marked with the most common genes and DNA. Present in this sample are roughly 200,000 distinct CDR3 sequences, about 6.3% of which were seen just once. Jointly, the top ten make up approximately 3% of the sample. V and J lose 2 bases and 9 bases, and a span of 14 bases separates them. Measured from the cysteine to the phenylalanine, the CDR3 is 15 residues long. CDR3 DNA is the only sequence kept; it has 45 bases, read in frame from the first base.

The sequence was obtained from a human donor who donated a stem cell graft to a child with Wiskott-Aldrich syndrome. The specimen was PBMCs from the stem cell graft donor, collected from the stem cell graft. The V and J genes are TRBV12-3 or TRBV12-4 and TRBJ1-6, with TRBD1 tentatively as D gene (5 bases match). The DNA reads as follows: TGTGCCAGCAGTTTACTGCTAAAGGGGACTTCACCCCTCCACTTT. This codes for CASSLLLKGTSPLHF.